The text below deals with one T cell receptor (beta chain). This CDR3 spans 13 amino acids. With 2 bases removed from V and 5 bases from J, the gap between germline ends came to 6 bases. The germline V gene encodes CDR1 MNHEY and CDR2 SVGEGT. The entry originates in a study of metastatic and nonmetastatic thyroid tumors. In the study overall: The comparison covered peripheral blood and tumor or nodule tissue in malignant and benign thyroid patients.

Among the patients, none had received any treatment before thyroid surgery. Original handling: A distant-metastasis classifier for papillary thyroid cancer was built using CDR3 differences across clinicopathological groups. From the PCR reads, TCRdb re-called clones with MiXCR. The V and J calls, along with clone size, are taken from TCRdb and not from the paper's own processing. The table has roughly 28,000 clones, around a fifth seen once. The TCR was taken from a female donor with papillary thyroid cancer or a benign thyroid nodule (not recorded which). Some clones in this sample may be carry-over from other donors' samples. The rearrangement uses TRBV6-2 or TRBV6-3 and TRBJ2-2; D gene unclear. The sequencing input was blood. The CDR3 bases are TGTGCCAGCAGTTACCAGGAAACCGGGGAGCTGTTTTTT. Its protein product is CASSYQETGELFF.